These 17 T cell receptor beta chains originate from one sample sequenced in a study of cytomegalovirus exposure and HLA in healthy donors. The PCR had 60 Vbeta and 13 Jbeta primers. Clones were sequenced by immunoSEQ multiplex PCR, and TCRdb holds only the in-frame ones, with some missing. The sample has 40,000 or so clones; approximately 80% are singletons. The sequenced material came from PBMCs. Receptors originate from a man in his thirties or forties in good health and CMV-seronegative.

The chain uses TRBV7-2 and TRBJ2-2; 8 nucleotides agree with TRBD1. The V and J ends lost 5 bases and 6 bases, in that order; junction bases with no gene match: 11. This CDR3 spans 16 amino acids. Germline loops: CDR1 SGHTA, CDR2 FQGNSA. This chain's CDR3 is CASSRGTGGWAGELFF. The CDR3 DNA reads as TGTGCCAGCAGCCGGGGGACAGGAGGGTGGGCCGGGGAGCTGTTTTTT.

The chain couples TRBV5-1 to TRBJ1-1; D may be TRBD1 (5 bases). Germline V gene data show CDR1 as SGHRS and CDR2 as YFSETQ. This CDR3 is 14 amino acids long. V was cut by 2 bases and J by 1 base, with 9 bases left in between. The DNA for the CDR3 is TGCGCCAGCAGCTTTGACGGACAGAACACTGAAGCTTTCTTT. This translates into CASSFDGQNTEAFF.

The J gene is TRBJ2-7, the V gene TRBV27, with 9 bases fitting TRBD2. The CDR3 contains 15 residues. Looked up from germline, CDR1 is MNHEY and CDR2 is SMNVEV (reference sequence). The J segment lost 0 bases and the V segment lost 6 bases, leaving 6 bases of the junction unmatched. CDR3 coding DNA: TGTGCCAGCAGAGACTTACTAGCGGGCTCCTACGAGCAGTACTTC. Its translation is CASRDLLAGSYEQYF.

This chain joins TRBV7-7 and TRBJ1-4, with D maybe TRBD1 (6 bases). The CDR3 is 14 amino acids. Trimming cost V 1 base and J 3 bases, with 6 bases left between them. Germline values: CDR1 SSHAT, CDR2 FNYEAQ (reference sequence). CDR3 DNA sequence: TGTGCCAGCAGCTTAGGGACAGCTAATGAAAAACTGTTTTTT. Encoded protein: CASSLGTANEKLFF.

The rearrangement joins TRBV27 to TRBJ1-1; D not resolved. Germline CDR1 MNHEY, CDR2 SMNVEV (reference sequence). The CDR3 covers 12 residues. Trimming removed 8 bases at V and 3 bases at J, with 10 bases between. This chain's CDR3 is CASRTRDTEAFF. For the CDR3, the DNA is TGTGCCAGCCGGACTCGGGACACTGAAGCTTTCTTT.

The chain joins TRBV7-8 to TRBJ1-2, with D unclear. The V end was cut by 0 bases, the J end by 2 bases, with 13 bases between. From germline, CDR1 is SGHVS and CDR2 FQNEAQ. This CDR3 region has 16 residues. The CDR3 sequence: CASSLALYYSNYGYTF. The CDR3 DNA reads as TGTGCCAGCAGCTTAGCGCTCTATTACAGCAACTATGGCTACACCTTC.

This clone was recorded once. CDR3 bases: TGTGCCAGTTCACCTCAGACCGGGACAGCTGGAGAGACCCAGTACTTC. Its translation: CASSPQTGTAGETQYF. The chain has TRBV19 and TRBJ2-5; 7 bases match TRBD1. Germline lookup yields CDR1 LNHDA and CDR2 SQIVND (reference sequence). CDR3 length: 16 residues. The J segment lost 4 bases and the V segment lost 8 bases, leaving 16 bases of the junction unmatched.

The chain is built from TRBV11-2 and TRBJ2-2; 8 bases map to TRBD2. The CDR3 has 14 residues. The germline gives CDR1 SGHAT, CDR2 FQNNGV. J lost 6 bases, V lost 3 bases, and 3 bases had no gene match. The CDR3 here is CASSLQLAAGELFF. The CDR3 nucleotides read TGTGCCAGCAGCTTGCAACTAGCGGCCGGGGAGCTGTTTTTT.

This chain's CDR3 is CATSEGTGLLNTEAFF. The DNA of the CDR3 is TGTGCCACCAGCGAGGGGACAGGGTTATTGAACACTGAAGCTTTCTTT. The genes are TRBV15 and TRBJ1-1, with TRBD1 matching over 9 bases. The CDR3 has 16 amino acids. CDR1 and CDR2 (germline): LNHNV, YYDKDF (reference sequence). Trimming removed 5 bases from V and 0 bases from J; junction bases left unmatched: 7. Together with reference TRBV15 and TRBJ1-1, the CDR3 gives the full variable domain: DAMVIQNPRYQVTQFGKPVTLSCSQTLNHNVMYWYQQKSSQAPKLLFHYYDKDFNNEADTPDNFQSRRPNTSFCFLDIRSPGLGDTAMYLCATSEGTGLLNTEAFFGQGTRLTVV.

The genes are TRBV5-1 and TRBJ2-7; 13 bases agree with TRBD2. The CDR3 covers 16 residues. Germline V gene lookup returns CDR1 SGHRS and CDR2 YFSETQ. The J segment lost 6 bases and the V segment lost 2 bases, leaving 8 bases of the junction unmatched. The CDR3 protein is CASSFGLAGDLSEQYF. The DNA for the CDR3 is TGCGCCAGCAGCTTCGGACTAGCGGGAGACTTATCCGAGCAGTACTTC.

For the CDR3, the DNA is TGTGCCAGCAGCTTTAATCCGGGACAGGGGGTTGAAAAACTGTTTTTT. Protein: CASSFNPGQGVEKLFF. The genes are TRBV5-4 and TRBJ1-4, with 11 bases lining up with TRBD1. The CDR3 has 16 amino acids. Germline assignment: CDR1 SGHNT and CDR2 YYREEE (reference sequence). The J segment lost 7 bases and the V segment lost 2 bases, leaving 7 bases of the junction unmatched.

This chain joins TRBV19 and TRBJ2-3; TRBD2 matches 11 bases. Looked up from germline, CDR1 is LNHDA and CDR2 is SQIVND (reference sequence). The CDR3 loop spans 17 amino acids. V was pared by 1 base and J by 5 bases, with 8 bases of the junction left unmatched. The CDR3 spells CASSIGGTSGREDTQYF. CDR3 in DNA: TGTGCCAGTAGTATAGGGGGAACTAGCGGGAGAGAAGATACGCAGTATTTT. The full variable domain, rest sourced from reference TRBV19 and TRBJ2-3, is DGGITQSPKYLFRKEGQNVTLSCEQNLNHDAMYWYRQDPGQGLRLIYYSQIVNDFQKGDIAEGYSVSREKKESFPLTVTSAQKNPTAFYLCASSIGGTSGREDTQYFGPGTRLTVL.

This clone was counted between two and nine times. The chain has TRBV4-3 and TRBJ2-7; D is uncertain. Trimming stripped 4 bases from V and 4 bases from J, with 23 bases between. The germline V gene encodes CDR1 LGHNA and CDR2 YSLEER. The CDR3 covers 17 residues. The CDR3 sequence: CASSRFYKQKAAYEQYF. The CDR3 DNA reads as TGCGCCAGCAGCCGATTTTACAAGCAGAAGGCGGCATACGAGCAGTACTTC.

This chain joins TRBV21-1 and TRBJ1-2; the DNA was not used to check the table's D call, TRBD1. TRBV21-1 is a listed pseudogene. This CDR3 is 15 amino acids long. The CDR3 bases are TGTGCCAGCAGCAAAAAACATCCAGCTAACTATGGCTACACCTTC. This sequence encodes CASSKKHPANYGYTF.

The chain carries TRBV28 and TRBJ2-1; 10 bases align to TRBD2. Looked up from germline, CDR1 is MDHEN and CDR2 is SYDVKM. J gave up 0 bases and V 7 bases, and 9 bases lay outside the gene matches. The CDR3 has 17 amino acids. CDR3 residues: CASTSGGSPSSYNEQFF. The CDR3 DNA follows: TGTGCCAGCACTAGCGGGGGATCCCCGAGCTCCTACAATGAGCAGTTCTTC.

V is TRBV5-8 and J is TRBJ1-1; maybe TRBD1 (5 bases). Trimming shortened V by 3 bases and J by 6 bases, and 21 bases separated the two germline ends. Germline V gene sequence: CDR1 SGHTS, CDR2 YDEGEE. The CDR3 is made up of 16 amino acids. CDR3 sequence: CASSWGEKGIRPEAFF. The CDR3, as DNA: TGTGCCAGCAGCTGGGGGGAAAAGGGAATAAGACCTGAAGCTTTCTTT.

The chain uses TRBV4-2 and TRBJ2-3; D perhaps matches TRBD2 (5 bases). Germline V gene data show CDR1 as LGHNA and CDR2 as YNFKEQ. This CDR3 has 15 residues. Trimming took 0 bases from V and 6 from J, leaving 13 bases between them. CDR3 sequence (DNA): TGTGCCAGCAGCCAAGATGAAACTAGGGTGGATACGCAGTATTTT. It is translated as CASSQDETRVDTQYF.